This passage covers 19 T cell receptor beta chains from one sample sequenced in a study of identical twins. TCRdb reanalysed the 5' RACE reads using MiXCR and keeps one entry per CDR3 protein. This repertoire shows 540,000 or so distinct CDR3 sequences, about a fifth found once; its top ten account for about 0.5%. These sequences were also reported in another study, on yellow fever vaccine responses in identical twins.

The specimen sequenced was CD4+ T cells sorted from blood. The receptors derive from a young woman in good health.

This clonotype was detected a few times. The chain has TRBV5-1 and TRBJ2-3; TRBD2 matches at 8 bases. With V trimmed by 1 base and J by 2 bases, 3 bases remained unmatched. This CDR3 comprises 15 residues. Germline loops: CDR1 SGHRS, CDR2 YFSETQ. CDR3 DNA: TGCGCCAGCAGCTTGAGTAGCGGGACCACAGATACGCAGTATTTT. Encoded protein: CASSLSSGTTDTQYF.

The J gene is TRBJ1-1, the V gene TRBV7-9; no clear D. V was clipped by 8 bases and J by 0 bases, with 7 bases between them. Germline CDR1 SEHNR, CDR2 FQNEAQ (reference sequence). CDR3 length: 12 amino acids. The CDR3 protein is CASGPLNTEAFF. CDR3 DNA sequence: TGTGCCAGCGGGCCCTTGAACACTGAAGCTTTCTTT.

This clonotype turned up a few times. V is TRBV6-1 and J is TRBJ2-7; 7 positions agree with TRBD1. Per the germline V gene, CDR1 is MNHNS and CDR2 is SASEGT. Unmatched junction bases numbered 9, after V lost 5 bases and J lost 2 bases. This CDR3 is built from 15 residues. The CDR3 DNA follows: TGTGCCAGCAGTAATCCGACAGGGCTAACCTACGAGCAGTACTTC. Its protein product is CASSNPTGLTYEQYF.

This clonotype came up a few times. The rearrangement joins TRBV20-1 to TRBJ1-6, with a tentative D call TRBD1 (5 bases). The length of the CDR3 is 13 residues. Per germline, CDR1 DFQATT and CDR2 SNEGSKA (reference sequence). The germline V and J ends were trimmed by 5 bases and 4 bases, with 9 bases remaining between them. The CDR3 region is CSAGSGYNSPLHF. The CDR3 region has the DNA TGCAGTGCTGGGTCAGGGTATAATTCACCCCTCCACTTT.

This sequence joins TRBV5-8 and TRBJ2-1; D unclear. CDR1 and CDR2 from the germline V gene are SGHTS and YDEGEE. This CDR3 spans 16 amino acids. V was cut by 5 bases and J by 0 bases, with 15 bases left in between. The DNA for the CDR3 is TGTGCCAGCAGTCGGACCGGGCCTTCCTCCTACAATGAGCAGTTCTTC. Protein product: CASSRTGPSSYNEQFF.

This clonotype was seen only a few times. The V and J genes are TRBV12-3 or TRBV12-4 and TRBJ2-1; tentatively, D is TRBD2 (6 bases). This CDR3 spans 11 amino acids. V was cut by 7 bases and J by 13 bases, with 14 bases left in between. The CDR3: CASTPRGSQFF. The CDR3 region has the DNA TGTGCCAGCACTCCCCGGGGGTCCCAGTTCTTC.

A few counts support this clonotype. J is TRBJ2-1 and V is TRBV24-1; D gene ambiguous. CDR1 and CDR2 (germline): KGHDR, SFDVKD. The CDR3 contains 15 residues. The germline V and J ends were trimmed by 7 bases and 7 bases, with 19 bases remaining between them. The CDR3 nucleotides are TGTGCCACCAGCACCGGGTCCAGAAATTGGAATGAGCAGTTCTTC. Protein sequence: CATSTGSRNWNEQFF.

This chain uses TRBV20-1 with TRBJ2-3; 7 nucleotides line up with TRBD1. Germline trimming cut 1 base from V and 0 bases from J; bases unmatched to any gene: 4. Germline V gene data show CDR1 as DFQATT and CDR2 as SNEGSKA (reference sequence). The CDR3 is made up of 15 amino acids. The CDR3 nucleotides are TGCAGTGCTAGAGCGGGACAGTCTAGCACAGATACGCAGTATTTT. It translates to CSARAGQSSTDTQYF.

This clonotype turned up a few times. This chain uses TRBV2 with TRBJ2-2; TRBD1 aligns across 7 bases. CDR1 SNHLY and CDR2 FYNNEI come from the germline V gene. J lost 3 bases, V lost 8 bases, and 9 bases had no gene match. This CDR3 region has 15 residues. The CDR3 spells CASGDSHTDTGELFF. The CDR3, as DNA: TGTGCCAGCGGGGACAGCCATACAGACACCGGGGAGCTGTTTTTT.

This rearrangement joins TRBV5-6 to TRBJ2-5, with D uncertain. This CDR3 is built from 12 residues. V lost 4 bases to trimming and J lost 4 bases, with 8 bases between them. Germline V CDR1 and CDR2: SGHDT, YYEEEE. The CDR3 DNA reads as TGTGCCAGCAGCACACTCTCAGAGACCCAGTACTTC. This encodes CASSTLSETQYF.

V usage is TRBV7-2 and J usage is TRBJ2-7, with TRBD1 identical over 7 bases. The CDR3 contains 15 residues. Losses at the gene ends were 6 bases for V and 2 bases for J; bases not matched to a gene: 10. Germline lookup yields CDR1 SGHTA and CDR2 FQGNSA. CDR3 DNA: TGTGCCAGCAGTTTTAGACAGGGTCTTACCTACGAGCAGTACGTC. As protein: CASSFRQGLTYEQYV.

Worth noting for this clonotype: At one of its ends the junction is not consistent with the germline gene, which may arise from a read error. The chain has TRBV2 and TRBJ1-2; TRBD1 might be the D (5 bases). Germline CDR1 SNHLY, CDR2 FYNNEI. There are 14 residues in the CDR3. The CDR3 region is CASGDRGTNYGYTF. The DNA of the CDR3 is TGTGCCAGCGGTGATAGGGGTACTAACTATGGCTACACCTTC.

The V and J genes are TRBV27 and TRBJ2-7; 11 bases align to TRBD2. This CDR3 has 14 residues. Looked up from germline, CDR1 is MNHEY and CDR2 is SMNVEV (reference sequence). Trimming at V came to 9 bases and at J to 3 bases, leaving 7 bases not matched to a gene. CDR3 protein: CASIDTSGSYEQYF. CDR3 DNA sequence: TGTGCCAGTATCGATACTAGCGGGAGCTACGAGCAGTACTTC.

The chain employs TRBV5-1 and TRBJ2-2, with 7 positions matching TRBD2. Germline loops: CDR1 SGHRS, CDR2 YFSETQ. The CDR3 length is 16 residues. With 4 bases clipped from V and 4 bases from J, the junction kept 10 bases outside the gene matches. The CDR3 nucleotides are TGCGCCAGCAGCGTCTCCTCCAGCGGGACCACCGGGGAGCTGTTTTTT. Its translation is CASSVSSSGTTGELFF.

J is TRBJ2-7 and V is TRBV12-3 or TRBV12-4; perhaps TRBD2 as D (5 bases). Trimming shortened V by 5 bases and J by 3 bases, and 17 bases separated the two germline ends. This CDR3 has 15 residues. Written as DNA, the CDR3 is TGTGCCAGCAGTGAGCCGAGGGCTATAGGCTACGAGCAGTACTTC. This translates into CASSEPRAIGYEQYF.

CDR3 sequence (DNA): TGCAGTGCTAGCCTAGCGGGAGCCAAAAACATTCAGTACTTC. Translated: CSASLAGAKNIQYF. This chain connects TRBV20-1 to TRBJ2-4; 8 bases are a match to TRBD2. Germline CDR1 reads DFQATT; CDR2 reads SNEGSKA (reference sequence). The CDR3 length is 14 residues. The junction had 1 base not matched to a gene; V was cut back by 3 bases and J by 0 bases.

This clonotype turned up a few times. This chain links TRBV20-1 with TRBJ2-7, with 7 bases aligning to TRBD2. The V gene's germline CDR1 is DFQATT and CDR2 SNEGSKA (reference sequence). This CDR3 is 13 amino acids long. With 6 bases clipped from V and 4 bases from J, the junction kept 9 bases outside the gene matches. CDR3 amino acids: CSAEGRGLYEQYF. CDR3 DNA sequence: TGCAGTGCCGAGGGGAGGGGTTTATACGAGCAGTACTTC.

The CDR3 region has the DNA TGCGCCAGCAGCTTGGCCGGTTCTAGCGGGGTCTACAATGAGCAGTTCTTC. It yields the protein CASSLAGSSGVYNEQFF. V usage is TRBV5-1 and J usage is TRBJ2-1; 9 positions agree with TRBD2. This CDR3 spans 17 amino acids. In germline, CDR1 is SGHRS, CDR2 YFSETQ. Unmatched junction bases numbered 7, after V lost 0 bases and J lost 3 bases. Together with reference TRBV5-1 and TRBJ2-1, the CDR3 gives the full variable domain: KAGVTQTPRYLIKTRGQQVTLSCSPISGHRSVSWYQQTPGQGLQFLFEYFSETQRNKGNFPGRFSGRQFSNSRSEMNVSTLELGDSALYLCASSLAGSSGVYNEQFFGPGTRLTVL.

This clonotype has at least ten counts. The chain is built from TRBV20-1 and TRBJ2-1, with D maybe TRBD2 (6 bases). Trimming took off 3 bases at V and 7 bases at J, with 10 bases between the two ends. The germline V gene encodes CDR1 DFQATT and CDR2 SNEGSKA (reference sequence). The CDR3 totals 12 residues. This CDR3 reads CSASTSSNEQFF. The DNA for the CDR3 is TGCAGTGCTAGTACTAGCTCTAATGAGCAGTTCTTC.